This T cell receptor beta chain appears in the sequencing data of a study of identifying expanded T cells in peripheral blood. The germline CDR1 and CDR2 sequences are LNHDA and SQIVND (reference sequence). Between the trimmed V and J ends, which lost 4 bases and 3 bases, there was a span of 10 bases. The CDR3 is 14 amino acids. Here immunoSEQ multiplex PCR was the method, and the copy in TCRdb shows in-frame clones only, minus some. The sample records about 83,000 clones, 70% to 90% being singletons. This clone was detected only a few times. J is TRBJ1-5 and V is TRBV19, with D tentatively TRBD1 (6 bases). Sequencing was performed on blood. The source of this sequence is a person aged 18 to 75 in good health. The CDR3 region has the DNA TGTGCCAGTAGTACCGACAGGTACAATCAGCCCCAGCATTTT. Translation: CASSTDRYNQPQHF.